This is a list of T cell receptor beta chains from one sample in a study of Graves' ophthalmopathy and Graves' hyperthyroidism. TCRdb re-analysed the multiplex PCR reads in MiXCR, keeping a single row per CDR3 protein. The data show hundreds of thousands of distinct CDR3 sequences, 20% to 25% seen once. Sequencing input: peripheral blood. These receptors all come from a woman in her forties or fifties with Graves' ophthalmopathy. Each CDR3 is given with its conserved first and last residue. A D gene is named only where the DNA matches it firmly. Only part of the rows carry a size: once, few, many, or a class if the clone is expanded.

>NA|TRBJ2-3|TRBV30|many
TGTGCCTGGAGTGTAAGCACAGATACGCAGTATTTT
CAWSVSTDTQYF
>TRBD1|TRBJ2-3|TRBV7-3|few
TGTGCCAGCAGACCCAGGGGGTTGCCAGATACGCAGTATTTT
CASRPRGLPDTQYF
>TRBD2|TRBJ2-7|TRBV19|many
TGTGCCAGTAGTGGGAAGGGACTAGCGGGAGTCAGGAGCTCCTACGAGCAGTACTTC
CASSGKGLAGVRSSYEQYF
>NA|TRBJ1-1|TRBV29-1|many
TGCAGCGAACAGGCGCCAGGCGGGGGAACTGAAGCTTTCTTT
CSEQAPGGGTEAFF
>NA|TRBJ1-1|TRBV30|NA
TGTGCCTGGAGTCACGGGGGAAGAGCTGAAGCTTTCTTT
CAWSHGGRAEAFF
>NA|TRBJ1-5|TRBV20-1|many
TGCAGTGCTAGTTCGCGGAATCAGCCCCAGCATTTT
CSASSRNQPQHF
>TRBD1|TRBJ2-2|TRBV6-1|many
TGTGCCAGCAGATCCGGGACAGGGCGGGGCGGGGAGCTGTTTTTT
CASRSGTGRGGELFF
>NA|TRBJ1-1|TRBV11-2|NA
TGTGCCAGCAGCTCCCGGCAGGACACTGAAGCTTTCTTT
CASSSRQDTEAFF
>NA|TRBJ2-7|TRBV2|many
TGTGCCAGCAGTGAATATAGAACCGGGGCTTACGAGCAGTACTTC
CASSEYRTGAYEQYF
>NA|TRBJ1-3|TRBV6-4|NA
TGTGCCAGCAGTGAATCCGAAGACTCTGGAAACACCATATATTTT
CASSESEDSGNTIYF
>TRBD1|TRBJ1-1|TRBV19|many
TGTGCCAGTAAACCCGGACAGGGGAGATTGGGCACTGAAGCTTTCTTT
CASKPGQGRLGTEAFF
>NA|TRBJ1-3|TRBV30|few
TGTGCCTGGAGTGTCAGGGGATCTGGAAACACCATATATTTT
CAWSVRGSGNTIYF
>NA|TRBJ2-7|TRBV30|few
TGTGCCTGGAGTGGAGACGGACGGACGGTAACCTACGAGCAGTACTTC
CAWSGDGRTVTYEQYF
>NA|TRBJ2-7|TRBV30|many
TGTGCCTGGAGCCCCCTTGGGGGAAGCTCCTACGAGCAGTACTTC
CAWSPLGGSSYEQYF
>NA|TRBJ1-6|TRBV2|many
TGTGCCAGCAGAGGTCCAGGGAGCTCCTATAATTCACCCCTCCACTTT
CASRGPGSSYNSPLHF
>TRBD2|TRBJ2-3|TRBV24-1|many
TGTGCCACCAGCCCGGGACTAGCGGGACGAGATACGCAGTATTTT
CATSPGLAGRDTQYF
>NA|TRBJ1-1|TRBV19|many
TGTGCCAGTAGTATCCGGGGTGGGGACACTGAAGCTTTCTTT
CASSIRGGDTEAFF
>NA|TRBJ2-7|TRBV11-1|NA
TGTGCCAGCAGCCCAACGGGAACGAGGGGGTACGAGCAGTACTTC
CASSPTGTRGYEQYF
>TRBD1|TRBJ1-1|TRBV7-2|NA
TGTGCCAGCAGCCCAGGACAGGTCTTGAACACTGAAGCTTTCTTT
CASSPGQVLNTEAFF
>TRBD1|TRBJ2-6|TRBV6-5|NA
TGTGCCAGCAGTTCCCGACAGGGAAGACTTGGGGCCAACGTCCTGACTTTC
CASSSRQGRLGANVLTF
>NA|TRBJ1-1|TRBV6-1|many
TGTGCCAGTTACCTGGACAGTTTTTCTGAAGCTTTCTTT
CASYLDSFSEAFF
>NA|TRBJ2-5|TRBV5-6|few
TGTGCCAGCAGCTTGGATGGGACCCAGTACTTC
CASSLDGTQYF
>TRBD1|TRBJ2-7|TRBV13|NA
TGTGCCAGCAGCACATGGACAGGGGGGAACGAGCAGTACTTC
CASSTWTGGNEQYF
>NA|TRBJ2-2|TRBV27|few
TGTGCCAGCAGTTTACATGGGACAACCGTCAACACCGGGGAGCTGTTTTTT
CASSLHGTTVNTGELFF
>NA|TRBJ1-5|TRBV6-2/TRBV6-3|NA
TGTGCCAGCAGTTACCTCGGAGGGCATCAGCCCCAGCGTTTT
CASSYLGGHQPQRF
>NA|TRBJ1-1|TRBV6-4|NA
TGTGCCAGCAGCTCCGAATCTGAAGCTTTCTTT
CASSSESEAFF
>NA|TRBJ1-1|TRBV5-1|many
TGCGCCAGCACTTTGGGAGAGAACACTGAAGCTTTCTTT
CASTLGENTEAFF
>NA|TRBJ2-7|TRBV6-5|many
TGTGCCAGCAGGATGGCAGGCGTCAGCTCCTACGAGCAGTACTTC
CASRMAGVSSYEQYF
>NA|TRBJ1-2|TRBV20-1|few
TGCAGTGCTAGAGAGGGCGCGCCTAACTATGGCTACACCTTC
CSAREGAPNYGYTF
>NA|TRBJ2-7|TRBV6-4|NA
TGTGCCAGCAGCGCCCCTGAGCAGTACTTC
CASSAPEQYF
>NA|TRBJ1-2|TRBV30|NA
TGTGCCTGGAGGGACGGGGAATGGCGTGGCTACACCTTC
CAWRDGEWRGYTF
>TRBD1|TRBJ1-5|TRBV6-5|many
TGTGCCAGCAGTTTAGGGACCGGGACAGGGGGTCAGCCCCAGCATTTT
CASSLGTGTGGQPQHF
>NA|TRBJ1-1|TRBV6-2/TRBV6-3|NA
TGTGCCAGCAGTTACTCTACTGCGGGGAACACTGAAGCTTTCTTT
CASSYSTAGNTEAFF
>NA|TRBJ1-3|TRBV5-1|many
TGCGCCAGCAGCTTGGCCTATGGTATAAACACCATATATTTT
CASSLAYGINTIYF
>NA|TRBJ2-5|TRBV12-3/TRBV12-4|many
TGTGCCAGCAGTCCTGCCCGGGGTGGGACCCAGTACTTC
CASSPARGGTQYF
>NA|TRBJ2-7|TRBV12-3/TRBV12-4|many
TGTGCCAGCACCCCTTCTGAATCCTACGAGCAGTACTTC
CASTPSESYEQYF
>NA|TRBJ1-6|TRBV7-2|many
TGTGCCAGCAGCCTGCAACCCCAGGGTGGTTCACCCCTCCACTTT
CASSLQPQGGSPLHF
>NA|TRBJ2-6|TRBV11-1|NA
TGTGCCAGCAGCCCCAGGACGGGCTCTGGGGCCAACGTCCTGACTTTC
CASSPRTGSGANVLTF
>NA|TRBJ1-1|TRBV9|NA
TGTGCCAGCAGCGTAGGATGGGGGTCGCGCACTGAAGCTTTCTTT
CASSVGWGSRTEAFF
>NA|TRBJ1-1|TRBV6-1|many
NA
CASSGVFGSEAFF
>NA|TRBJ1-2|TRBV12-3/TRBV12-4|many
TGTGCCAGCAGTTTCGGTGCGTATGGCTACACCTTC
CASSFGAYGYTF
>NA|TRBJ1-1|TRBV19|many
TGTGCCAGTAGTATAGGGAGTCTTCAGTCTGAAGCTTTCTTT
CASSIGSLQSEAFF
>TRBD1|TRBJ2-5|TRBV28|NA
TGTGCCAGCAGCCCCCGGACAGGGGGTTTGGAGACCCAGTACTTC
CASSPRTGGLETQYF
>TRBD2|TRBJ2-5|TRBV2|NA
TGTGCCAGCTTAGGGACTAGCGGGAGTTGGAAGACCCAGTACTTC
CASLGTSGSWKTQYF
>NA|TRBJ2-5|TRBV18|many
TGTGCCAGCTCACCCCTCAGGAGGGTTTCGGAGACCCAGTACTTC
CASSPLRRVSETQYF
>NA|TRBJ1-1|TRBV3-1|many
TGTGCCAGCAGGGGGGAGAACACTGAAGCTTTCTTT
CASRGENTEAFF